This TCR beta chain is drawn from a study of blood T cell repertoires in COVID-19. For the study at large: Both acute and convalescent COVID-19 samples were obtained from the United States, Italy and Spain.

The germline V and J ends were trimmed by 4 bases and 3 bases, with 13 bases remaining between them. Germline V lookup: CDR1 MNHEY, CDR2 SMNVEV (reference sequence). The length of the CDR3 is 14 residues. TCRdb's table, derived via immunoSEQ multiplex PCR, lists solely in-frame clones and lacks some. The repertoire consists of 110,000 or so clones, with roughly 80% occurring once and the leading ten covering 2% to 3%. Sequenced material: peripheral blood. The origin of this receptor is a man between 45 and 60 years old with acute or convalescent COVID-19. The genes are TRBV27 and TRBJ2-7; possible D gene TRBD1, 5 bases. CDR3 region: CASSSTGFYYEQYF. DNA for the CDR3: TGTGCCAGCAGTTCAACAGGTTTTTACTACGAGCAGTACTTC.